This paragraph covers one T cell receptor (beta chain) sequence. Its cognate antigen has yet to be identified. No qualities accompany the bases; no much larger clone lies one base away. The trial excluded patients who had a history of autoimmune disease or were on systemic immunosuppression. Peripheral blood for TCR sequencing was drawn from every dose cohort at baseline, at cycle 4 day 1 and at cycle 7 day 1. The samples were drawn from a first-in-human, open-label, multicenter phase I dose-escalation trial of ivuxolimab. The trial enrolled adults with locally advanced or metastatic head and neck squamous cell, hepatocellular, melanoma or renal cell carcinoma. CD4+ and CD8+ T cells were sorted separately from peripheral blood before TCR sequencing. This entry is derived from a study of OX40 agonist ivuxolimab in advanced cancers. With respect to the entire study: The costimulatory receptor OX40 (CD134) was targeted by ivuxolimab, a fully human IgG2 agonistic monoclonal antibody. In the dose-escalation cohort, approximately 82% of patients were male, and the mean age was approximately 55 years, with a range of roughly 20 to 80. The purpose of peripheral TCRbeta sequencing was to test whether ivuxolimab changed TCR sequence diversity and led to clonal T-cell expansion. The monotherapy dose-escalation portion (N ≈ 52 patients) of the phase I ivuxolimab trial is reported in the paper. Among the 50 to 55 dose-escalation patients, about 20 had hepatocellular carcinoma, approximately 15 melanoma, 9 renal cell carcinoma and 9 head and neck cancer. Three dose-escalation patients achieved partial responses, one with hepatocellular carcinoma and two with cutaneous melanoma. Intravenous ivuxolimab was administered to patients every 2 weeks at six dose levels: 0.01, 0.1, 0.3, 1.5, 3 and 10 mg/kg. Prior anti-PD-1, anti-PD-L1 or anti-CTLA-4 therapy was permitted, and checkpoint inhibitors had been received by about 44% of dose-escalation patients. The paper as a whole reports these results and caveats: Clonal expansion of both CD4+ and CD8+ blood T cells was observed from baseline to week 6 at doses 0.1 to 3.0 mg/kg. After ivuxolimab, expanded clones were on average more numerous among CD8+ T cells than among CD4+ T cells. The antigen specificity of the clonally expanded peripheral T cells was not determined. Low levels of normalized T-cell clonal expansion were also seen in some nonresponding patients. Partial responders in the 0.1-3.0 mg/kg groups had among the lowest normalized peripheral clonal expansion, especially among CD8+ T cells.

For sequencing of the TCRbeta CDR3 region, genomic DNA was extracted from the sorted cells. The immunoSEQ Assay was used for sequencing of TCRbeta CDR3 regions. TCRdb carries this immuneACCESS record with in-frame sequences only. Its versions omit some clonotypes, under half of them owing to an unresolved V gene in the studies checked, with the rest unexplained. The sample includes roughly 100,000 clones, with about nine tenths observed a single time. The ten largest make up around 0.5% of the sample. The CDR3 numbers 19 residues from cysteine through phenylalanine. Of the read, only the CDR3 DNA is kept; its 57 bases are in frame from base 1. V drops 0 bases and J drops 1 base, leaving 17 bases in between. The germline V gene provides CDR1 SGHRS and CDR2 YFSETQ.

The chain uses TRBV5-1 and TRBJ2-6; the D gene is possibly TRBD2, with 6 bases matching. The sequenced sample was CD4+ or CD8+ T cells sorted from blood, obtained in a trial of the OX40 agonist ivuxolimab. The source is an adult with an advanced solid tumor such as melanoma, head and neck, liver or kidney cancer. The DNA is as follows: TGCGCCAGCAGCTTGGGCGGGGCTAATTCCGGATCTGGGGCCAACGTCCTGACTTTC. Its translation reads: CASSLGGANSGSGANVLTF.